This TCR beta chain came from a study of OX40 agonist ivuxolimab in advanced cancers. General study points: Clonal expansion by week 6 occurred in CD4+ and CD8+ blood T cells (at 0.1 to 3.0 mg/kg). The antigen specificity of the peripheral T cells (those that were expanded) was not determined.

Remarks on this clone: Antigen specificity is unknown.

Peripheral blood came from all dose cohorts at three timepoints. CDR1 is MNHEY and CDR2 is SMNVEV in the germline V gene (reference sequence). This CDR3 is 14 amino acids long. V lost 3 bases and J 1 base, leaving 9 bases between the germline ends. Some clones are missing from TCRdb's copy, which holds only in-frame ones; the method was immunoSEQ multiplex PCR. The sample has 50,000 or so clones, more than 75% seen once; the top ten hold 9.5% to 15%. The material sequenced was CD4+ or CD8+ T cells sorted from blood, taken in a trial of the OX40 agonist ivuxolimab. This sequence originates from an adult with an advanced solid tumor such as melanoma, head and neck, liver or kidney cancer. The chain joins TRBV27 to TRBJ2-5; possible D gene TRBD2, 6 bases. CDR3 bases: TGTGCCAGCAGTTTGGTGGGGGGCCAAGAGACCCAGTACTTC. Translating it yields CASSLVGGQETQYF.